The present T cell receptor (beta chain) was sequenced within a study of control samples from healthy donors and cancer patients. There are 12 residues in the CDR3. CDR1 WSHSY and CDR2 SAAADI come from the germline V gene. The V end was cut by 6 bases, the J end by 4 bases, with 9 bases between. Profiling relied on immunoSEQ multiplex PCR, and the TCRdb table lists in-frame clones only, not all of them. The sample holds under 65,000 clones; 87% are singletons and the top ten take about 13%. Source material: PBMCs. The gene calls are TRBV10-2 and TRBJ2-5; D gene uncertain. The sequence came from a woman aged 60-75 years with lung cancer. CDR3 DNA: TGCGCCAGCAGCGCCTGGGGAGAGACCCAGTACTTC. Translating gives CASSAWGETQYF.